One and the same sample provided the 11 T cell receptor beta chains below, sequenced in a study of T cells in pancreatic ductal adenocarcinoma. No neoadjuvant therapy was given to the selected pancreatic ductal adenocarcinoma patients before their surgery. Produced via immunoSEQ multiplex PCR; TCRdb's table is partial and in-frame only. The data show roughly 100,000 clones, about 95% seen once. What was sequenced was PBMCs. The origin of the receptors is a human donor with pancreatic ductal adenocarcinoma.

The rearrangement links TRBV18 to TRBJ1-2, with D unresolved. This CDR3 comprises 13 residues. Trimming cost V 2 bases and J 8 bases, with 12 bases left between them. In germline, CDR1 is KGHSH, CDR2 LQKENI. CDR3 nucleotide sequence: TGTGCCAGCTCACCAGGGGTCTGGGAGGGCTACACCTTC. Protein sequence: CASSPGVWEGYTF.

CDR3 loop: CASSVADSSGEKLFF. Here the CDR3 DNA reads TGTGCCAGTAGTGTAGCGGACAGCTCAGGGGAAAAACTGTTTTTT. This chain links TRBV19 with TRBJ1-4; a weak D match, TRBD1 (6 bases). CDR1 and CDR2 from the germline V gene are LNHDA and SQIVND (reference sequence). The CDR3 has 15 residues. V was cut by 5 bases and J by 8 bases, with 18 bases left in between.

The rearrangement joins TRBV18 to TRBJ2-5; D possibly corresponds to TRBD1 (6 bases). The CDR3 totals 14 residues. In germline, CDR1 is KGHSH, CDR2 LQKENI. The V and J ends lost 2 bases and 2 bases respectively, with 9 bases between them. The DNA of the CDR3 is TGTGCCAGCTCACCAACAGGGTTTCAAGAGACCCAGTACTTC. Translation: CASSPTGFQETQYF.

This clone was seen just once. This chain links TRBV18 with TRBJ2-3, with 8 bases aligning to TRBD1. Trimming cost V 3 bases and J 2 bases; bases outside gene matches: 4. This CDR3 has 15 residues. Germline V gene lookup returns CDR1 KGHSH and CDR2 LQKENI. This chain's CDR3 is CASSPRTGHTDTQYF. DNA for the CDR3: TGTGCCAGCTCACCTCGGACAGGGCACACAGATACGCAGTATTTT.

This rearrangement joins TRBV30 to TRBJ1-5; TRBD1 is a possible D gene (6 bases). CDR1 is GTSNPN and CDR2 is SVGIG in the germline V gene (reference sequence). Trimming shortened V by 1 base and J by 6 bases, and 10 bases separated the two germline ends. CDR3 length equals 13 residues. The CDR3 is CAWSGTDSQPQHF. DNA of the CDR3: TGTGCCTGGAGTGGGACAGATAGTCAGCCCCAGCATTTT.

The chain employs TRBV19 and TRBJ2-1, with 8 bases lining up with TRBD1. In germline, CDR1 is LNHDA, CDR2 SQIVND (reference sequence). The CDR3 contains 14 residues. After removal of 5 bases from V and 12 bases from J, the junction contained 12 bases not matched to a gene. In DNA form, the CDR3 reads TGTGCCAGTAGTTCCTCAACCCAGGGGGCTTGGCAGTTCTTC. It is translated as CASSSSTQGAWQFF.

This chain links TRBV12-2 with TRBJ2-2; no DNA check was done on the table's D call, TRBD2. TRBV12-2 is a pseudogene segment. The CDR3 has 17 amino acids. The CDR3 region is CASRLRGAGGNTGELFF. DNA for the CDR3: TGTGCAAGTCGCTTAAGGGGAGCGGGAGGCAACACCGGGGAGCTGTTTTTT.

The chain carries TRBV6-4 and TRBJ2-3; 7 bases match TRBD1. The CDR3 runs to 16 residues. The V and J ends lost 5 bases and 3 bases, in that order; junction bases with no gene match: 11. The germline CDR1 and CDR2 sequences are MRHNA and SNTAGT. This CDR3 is CASSTLQGLGTDTQYF. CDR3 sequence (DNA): TGTGCCAGCAGTACCCTACAGGGGTTAGGGACAGATACGCAGTATTTT.

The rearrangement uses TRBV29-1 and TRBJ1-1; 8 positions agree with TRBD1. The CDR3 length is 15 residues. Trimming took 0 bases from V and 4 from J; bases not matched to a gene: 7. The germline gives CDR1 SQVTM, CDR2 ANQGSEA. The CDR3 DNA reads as TGCAGCGTTGAAGATCCCAGGGGGCGAGGCACTGAAGCTTTCTTT. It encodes CSVEDPRGRGTEAFF.

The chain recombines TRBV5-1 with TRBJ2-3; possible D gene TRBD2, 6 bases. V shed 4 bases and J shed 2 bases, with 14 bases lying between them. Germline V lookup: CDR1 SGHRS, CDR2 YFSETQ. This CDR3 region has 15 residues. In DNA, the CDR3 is TGCGCCAGCAGCCTTGGGACTGCCTACACAGATACGCAGTATTTT. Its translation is CASSLGTAYTDTQYF.

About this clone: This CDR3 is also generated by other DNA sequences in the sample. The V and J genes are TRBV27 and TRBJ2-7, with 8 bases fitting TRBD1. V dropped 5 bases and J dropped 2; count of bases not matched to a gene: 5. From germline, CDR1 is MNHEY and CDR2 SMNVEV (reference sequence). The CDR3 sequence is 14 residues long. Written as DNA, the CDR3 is TGTGCCAGCAGTCTCGGGACAGGAGCCTACGAGCAGTACTTC. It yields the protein CASSLGTGAYEQYF.